The 18 T cell receptor beta chains reported below all come from one sample, sequenced in a study of blood T cell repertoires in COVID-19. The method was immunoSEQ multiplex PCR; TCRdb's version includes in-frame clones alone and lacks a portion of them. The sample lists some 56,000 clones, 75% to 85% occurring once. Sequencing was done on a sample of peripheral blood. Every receptor here comes from a man in his 60s with acute or convalescent COVID-19.

CDR3 amino acids: CASSLSAGPYEQYF. The CDR3 nucleotides are TGTGCCAGCAGCTTATCAGCAGGGCCCTACGAGCAGTACTTC. The rearrangement links TRBV11-2 to TRBJ2-7; possible D gene TRBD1, 5 bases. The CDR3 length is 14 residues. Trimming removed 2 bases at V and 2 bases at J, with 10 bases between. CDR1 and CDR2 from the germline V gene are SGHAT and FQNNGV. Filled out from reference TRBV11-2 and TRBJ2-7, the complete variable domain reads EAGVAQSPRYKIIEKRQSVAFWCNPISGHATLYWYQQILGQGPKLLIQFQNNGVVDDSQLPKDRFSAERLKGVDSTLKIQPAKLEDSAVYLCASSLSAGPYEQYFGPGTRLTVT.

This CDR3 reads CASSYRDREAAPLHF. CDR3 DNA sequence: TGTGCCAGCAGCTACCGGGACAGGGAGGCAGCACCCCTCCACTTT. The chain is built from TRBV5-4 and TRBJ1-6; 9 positions agree with TRBD1. The trim removed 3 bases at V and 11 bases at J, leaving 9 bases unmatched. The CDR3 is made up of 15 amino acids. CDR1 and CDR2 from the germline V gene are SGHNT and YYREEE (reference sequence).

This sequence joins TRBV19 and TRBJ2-3; D is ambiguous. The V gene's germline CDR1 is LNHDA and CDR2 SQIVND (reference sequence). Trimming cost V 5 bases and J 3 bases, with 6 bases left between them. The CDR3 totals 12 residues. CDR3: CASSPQTDTQYF. DNA for the CDR3: TGTGCCAGTAGTCCTCAGACAGATACGCAGTATTTT.

The rearrangement uses TRBV28 and TRBJ1-1, with D possibly being TRBD1 (6 bases). The germline gives CDR1 MDHEN, CDR2 SYDVKM. V was shortened by 5 bases and J by 1 base, with 17 bases between the two germline ends. The CDR3 is 16 residues long. In nucleotides, the CDR3 is TGTGCCAGCAGTGTGACAGGTTGGGCTTGGAACACTGAAGCTTTCTTT. It translates to CASSVTGWAWNTEAFF.

The rearrangement joins TRBV11-2 to TRBJ1-1, with 8 bases fitting TRBD1. J gave up 4 bases and V 1 base, and 5 bases lay outside the gene matches. CDR3 length: 15 residues. Germline V CDR1 and CDR2: SGHAT, FQNNGV. CDR3: CASSLGAGGRTEAFF. In nucleotides, the CDR3 is TGTGCCAGCAGCTTAGGAGCAGGGGGCCGCACTGAAGCTTTCTTT. Supplemented by reference TRBV11-2 and TRBJ1-1, the full variable domain reads EAGVAQSPRYKIIEKRQSVAFWCNPISGHATLYWYQQILGQGPKLLIQFQNNGVVDDSQLPKDRFSAERLKGVDSTLKIQPAKLEDSAVYLCASSLGAGGRTEAFFGQGTRLTVV.

This clone has more than one count but fewer than ten. This chain joins TRBV7-2 and TRBJ2-7; 8 nucleotides match TRBD2. Germline loops: CDR1 SGHTA, CDR2 FQGNSA. The CDR3 runs 15 residues. After removal of 5 bases from V and 2 bases from J, the junction contained 8 bases not matched to a gene. The CDR3 sequence: CASSPRAGGTYEQYF. CDR3 bases: TGTGCCAGCAGCCCGCGTGCGGGGGGTACCTACGAGCAGTACTTC.

This rearrangement joins TRBV7-2 to TRBJ1-3; D unresolved. Germline V lookup: CDR1 SGHTA, CDR2 FQGNSA. Trimming took off 1 base at V and 0 bases at J, with 7 bases between the two ends. This CDR3 spans 15 amino acids. CDR3 sequence: CASSLGQISGNTIYF. Here the CDR3 DNA reads TGTGCCAGCAGCTTAGGGCAGATCTCTGGAAACACCATATATTTT.

The chain joins TRBV29-1 to TRBJ2-3; 8 bases match TRBD1. V lost 6 bases, J lost 1 base, and 3 bases stayed unmatched. From germline, CDR1 is SQVTM and CDR2 ANQGSEA. The CDR3 consists of 13 residues. CDR3 in DNA: TGCAGCGTCCTGGGACAGGGCACAGATACGCAGTATTTT. Translating gives CSVLGQGTDTQYF.

The genes are TRBV10-3 and TRBJ2-3; 7 nucleotides match TRBD2. CDR1 is ENHRY and CDR2 is SYGVKD in the germline V gene. The CDR3 is 12 amino acids. Germline trimming cut 10 bases from V and 6 bases from J; bases unmatched to any gene: 7. The CDR3 loop reads CATAVGGDTQYF. Written as DNA, the CDR3 is TGTGCCACCGCGGTGGGGGGGGATACGCAGTATTTT.

This clone appeared once. The chain recombines TRBV25-1 with TRBJ2-2; perhaps TRBD1 as D (5 bases). CDR1 and CDR2 from the germline V gene are MGHDK and SYGVNS. The V and J ends lost 3 bases and 7 bases respectively, with 12 bases between them. CDR3 length: 14 amino acids. The CDR3: CASSEAGNHGELFF. The CDR3 region has the DNA TGTGCCAGCAGTGAGGCAGGGAATCACGGGGAGCTGTTTTTT.

This chain connects TRBV2 to TRBJ1-3; 8 bases are shared with TRBD1. CDR3 size: 12 residues. After removal of 10 bases from V and 2 bases from J, the junction contained 1 base not matched to a gene. The V gene's germline CDR1 is SNHLY and CDR2 FYNNEI. CDR3 sequence (DNA): TGTGCCACGGGACAGGCTGGAAACACCATATATTTT. This encodes CATGQAGNTIYF.

Of note for this clone: A read error may account for a junction end that differs from germline. The V and J genes are TRBV29-1 and TRBJ2-1; D might be TRBD1 (6 bases). This CDR3 is built from 15 residues. Looked up from germline, CDR1 is SQVTM and CDR2 is ANQGSEA. The CDR3 spells CSVEVAQGTYNEQFF. In DNA form, the CDR3 reads TGCAGCGTGGAAGTGGCCCAGGGGACCTACAATGAGCAGTTCTTC.

CDR3 protein: CASSGGTGGGNTIYF. CDR3 in DNA: TGTGCCAGCAGTGGAGGGACAGGGGGGGGAAACACCATATATTTT. J is TRBJ1-3 and V is TRBV9; TRBD1 agrees at 11 bases. CDR1 and CDR2 (germline): SGDLS, YYNGEE. The CDR3 contains 15 residues. J was trimmed by 4 bases and V by 5 bases; bases with no gene match: 5.

V usage is TRBV19 and J usage is TRBJ1-6; 9 bases align to TRBD1. Trimming removed 1 base from V and 9 bases from J; junction bases left unmatched: 7. The germline V gene has CDR1 LNHDA and CDR2 SQIVND (reference sequence). The CDR3 sequence is 16 residues long. CDR3 in amino acids: CASSIAPGQGGSPLHF. The DNA of the CDR3 is TGTGCCAGTAGTATAGCACCGGGACAGGGCGGTTCACCCCTCCACTTT.

This clone has only one observation. The rearrangement uses TRBV30 and TRBJ2-5, with 11 bases matching TRBD2. This CDR3 is built from 18 residues. After removal of 0 bases from V and 2 bases from J, the junction contained 11 bases not matched to a gene. Per germline, CDR1 GTSNPN and CDR2 SVGIG (reference sequence). Written as DNA, the CDR3 is TGTGCCTGGAGTGTTGGCTGGCTAGCGGGGGGCCTACAAGAGACCCAGTACTTC. Its protein is CAWSVGWLAGGLQETQYF.

Only one count was recorded for this clone. The genes are TRBV10-3 and TRBJ2-1; 8 bases fit TRBD2. Germline CDR1 ENHRY, CDR2 SYGVKD. J lost 7 bases, V lost 11 bases, and 7 bases had no gene match. The CDR3 length is 12 residues. The CDR3 DNA is TGTGCCTCCCTCGGGGGGGTGAATGAGCAGTTCTTC. Its protein is CASLGGVNEQFF.

This chain connects TRBV27 to TRBJ1-6, with a possible D match to TRBD1 (6 bases). The CDR3 is 15 amino acids. The V end lost 5 bases, the J end lost 7 bases, and 15 bases lay between the germline ends. The germline CDR1 and CDR2 sequences are MNHEY and SMNVEV (reference sequence). The CDR3, as DNA: TGTGCCAGCAGTGCGCGACAGGTTGGGAATTCACCCCTCCACTTT. Amino acid sequence: CASSARQVGNSPLHF.

This clone has just a few counts. In nucleotides, the CDR3 is TGCGCCAGCAGCCGGGGACTACTTGCCGCCGAGCAGTACTTC. Encoded protein: CASSRGLLAAEQYF. This chain links TRBV5-1 with TRBJ2-7; 7 bases fit TRBD2. Trimming took 4 bases from V and 6 from J; bases not matched to a gene: 10. CDR3 length: 14 residues. Germline lookup yields CDR1 SGHRS and CDR2 YFSETQ.